This TCR beta chain was sequenced during a study of CD8 T cells in ankylosing spondylitis. Study-level points and caveats: Blood from ankylosing spondylitis patients appeared to carry a characteristic roughly eight-variant TCR beta motif. Certain motif variants had earlier appeared in reactive arthritis synovial fluid and blood.

Molecular-barcoded quantitative 5'-RACE produced these TCR beta libraries. TCRdb reanalysed the 5' RACE reads using MiXCR and keeps one entry per CDR3 protein. This sample carries about 200,000 distinct CDR3 sequences, roughly 6.6% of them seen once, and the ten largest clones take approximately 15%. V lost 4 bases and J 3 bases, leaving 14 bases between the germline ends. The CDR3 spans 14 residues. Germline V gene sequence: CDR1 SGHRS, CDR2 YFSETQ. This clonotype has ten or more counts. Its antigen is as yet unknown. The sequencing sample was made of blood, either unsorted or a sorted T cell fraction (not recorded which). This TCR came from a male donor with ankylosing spondylitis. The chain combines TRBV5-1 with TRBJ2-7, with a weak D call TRBD2 (5 bases). DNA for the CDR3: TGCGCCAGCAGCCGTAGGGAGATGGGCTACGAGCAGTACTTC. It yields the protein CASSRREMGYEQYF.